Below are 27 T cell receptor beta chains sequenced from a single sample in a study of blood T cell repertoires in COVID-19. Clones were read by immunoSEQ multiplex PCR, and TCRdb kept only the in-frame ones, dropping some. This sample has about 400,000 clones, with approximately 88% found just once. The specimen was PBMCs or T cells enriched from blood (not recorded which). Source of these receptors: a woman aged 40-49 years with acute COVID-19.

The CDR3 sequence is CASSQGEQGAVVQYF. CDR3 DNA sequence: TGTGCCAGCAGCCAAGGGGAGCAGGGGGCTGTTGTGCAGTATTTT. The chain joins TRBV4-2 to TRBJ2-3; 8 nucleotides line up with TRBD1. V dropped 1 base and J dropped 11; count of bases not matched to a gene: 11. This CDR3 comprises 15 residues. Germline V gives CDR1 LGHNA, CDR2 YNFKEQ.

The chain is built from TRBV5-5 and TRBJ2-3, with 9 positions matching TRBD2. Trimming removed 0 bases from V and 4 bases from J; junction bases left unmatched: 3. The CDR3 has 15 amino acids. The germline V gene encodes CDR1 SGHKS and CDR2 YYEKEE (reference sequence). Written as DNA, the CDR3 is TGTGCCAGCAGCTTGGATCAGCGGGGGGCAGATACGCAGTATTTT. The encoded protein is CASSLDQRGADTQYF.

This sequence joins TRBV18 and TRBJ1-1, with TRBD1 as a possible D gene (5 bases). This CDR3 region has 15 residues. V lost 3 bases, J lost 0 bases, and 11 bases lay in between. Germline V gives CDR1 KGHSH, CDR2 LQKENI. CDR3 amino acids: CASSPNRGVNTEAFF. In DNA form, the CDR3 reads TGTGCCAGCTCACCCAACCGGGGGGTGAACACTGAAGCTTTCTTT.

This chain joins TRBV4-1 and TRBJ2-3; TRBD2 matches 7 bases. CDR3 size: 15 residues. Per germline, CDR1 MGHRA and CDR2 YSYEKL. The ends lost 4 bases at V and 2 bases at J; junction bases unmatched: 6. CDR3 amino acids: CASSPSGKITDTQYF. CDR3 DNA sequence: TGCGCCAGCAGCCCCAGCGGGAAAATCACAGATACGCAGTATTTT.

This clone was observed once. This chain links TRBV27 with TRBJ2-3; D is undetermined. CDR1 MNHEY and CDR2 SMNVEV come from the germline V gene (reference sequence). The CDR3 is 13 amino acids. V was clipped by 3 bases and J by 1 base, with 5 bases between them. The chain's CDR3 is CASSFSGTDTQYF. DNA of the CDR3: TGTGCCAGCAGTTTCTCGGGCACAGATACGCAGTATTTT.

V gene TRBV24-1 combines with J gene TRBJ2-3, with D tentatively TRBD2 (5 bases). CDR3 size: 15 residues. Germline V gene sequence: CDR1 KGHDR, CDR2 SFDVKD. V lost 7 bases and J 4 bases, leaving 17 bases between the germline ends. The CDR3, as DNA: TGTGCCACCAGCCCCAGCCGGGGTGGACCAGATACGCAGTATTTT. Translation gives CATSPSRGGPDTQYF.

The chain combines TRBV27 with TRBJ1-3; the D is unclear. The CDR3 has 14 residues. V lost 0 bases to trimming and J lost 0 bases, with 3 bases between them. Germline CDR1 and CDR2: MNHEY and SMNVEV (reference sequence). CDR3 region: CASSLSISGNTIYF. Here the CDR3 DNA reads TGTGCCAGCAGTTTATCTATCTCTGGAAACACCATATATTTT.

CDR3 region: CASSDPRDRGLSGNTIYF. The DNA for the CDR3 is TGTGCCAGCAGTGACCCCCGGGACAGGGGACTCTCTGGAAACACCATATATTTT. The V gene is TRBV2, the J gene TRBJ1-3, with 10 bases identical to TRBD1. V lost 3 bases, J lost 0 bases, and 8 bases stayed unmatched. The germline CDR1 and CDR2 sequences are SNHLY and FYNNEI. The CDR3 extends over 18 amino acids.

The chain joins TRBV7-8 to TRBJ1-3; no clear D gene. Trimming pared 5 bases from V and 1 base from J, leaving 12 bases between. The CDR3 has 15 amino acids. CDR1 and CDR2 from the germline V gene are SGHVS and FQNEAQ. CDR3 loop: CASSTRRGSGNTIYF. The CDR3 DNA follows: TGTGCCAGCAGCACCCGTAGAGGATCTGGAAACACCATATATTTT.

The V gene is TRBV7-9, the J gene TRBJ2-3; 9 bases map to TRBD1. Germline CDR1 and CDR2: SEHNR and FQNEAQ (reference sequence). This CDR3 has 16 amino acids. J gave up 1 base and V 4 bases, and 6 bases lay outside the gene matches. CDR3 in DNA: TGTGCCAGCAGCTCAACGTGGACAGGGGGCACAGATACGCAGTATTTT. Translation gives CASSSTWTGGTDTQYF.

The V and J genes are TRBV5-4 and TRBJ1-3; D not resolved. Trimming stripped 0 bases from V and 4 bases from J, with 11 bases between. Germline V gives CDR1 SGHNT, CDR2 YYREEE (reference sequence). The CDR3 spans 15 residues. CDR3 nucleotide sequence: TGTGCCAGCAGCTTGGAGGCAGGATCGGGAAACACCATATATTTT. Protein: CASSLEAGSGNTIYF.

The rearrangement uses TRBV11-2 and TRBJ2-2; 11 nucleotides match TRBD1. V trimming: 5 bases; J trimming: 6 bases; junction bases outside the gene matches: 5. CDR3 length: 15 residues. Germline V gene sequence: CDR1 SGHAT, CDR2 FQNNGV. The CDR3 sequence is CASSPGTGGPGELFF. Written as DNA, the CDR3 is TGTGCCAGCAGCCCTGGGACAGGGGGTCCCGGGGAGCTGTTTTTT.

V gene TRBV10-2 combines with J gene TRBJ2-5, with 13 nucleotides matching TRBD2. The V gene end was trimmed by 4 bases and the J gene end by 4 bases; junction bases not matched to a gene: 6. CDR1 and CDR2 from the germline V gene are WSHSY and SAAADI. The CDR3 consists of 16 residues. The CDR3 DNA sequence: TGCGCCAGCAGTGCGATACTAGCGGGGGGGCGAGAGACCCAGTACTTC. Translating gives CASSAILAGGRETQYF.

The chain combines TRBV5-1 with TRBJ2-3; unclear D gene. The CDR3 runs to 17 residues. Germline lookup yields CDR1 SGHRS and CDR2 YFSETQ. The V end lost 3 bases, the J end lost 1 base, and 18 bases lay between the germline ends. The CDR3 DNA is TGCGCCAGCAGCTCCCGCCCCACCTCGCGAGGCACAGATACGCAGTATTTT. It specifies CASSSRPTSRGTDTQYF.

The V call is TRBV6-5, the J call TRBJ1-2; a weak D match, TRBD1 (5 bases). The germline V gene encodes CDR1 MNHEY and CDR2 SVGAGI. This CDR3 has 12 residues. V was trimmed by 6 bases and J by 2 bases, leaving 7 bases between them. The CDR3 DNA follows: TGTGCCAGCAGGGGGCCCAACTATGGCTACACCTTC. Its protein product is CASRGPNYGYTF.

The chain carries TRBV5-1 and TRBJ2-5, with D perhaps matching TRBD2 (6 bases). Germline-derived CDR1 and CDR2 are SGHRS and YFSETQ. The CDR3 loop spans 13 amino acids. V was pared by 7 bases and J by 1 base, with 11 bases between. CDR3 residues: CASCRRGQETQYF. The CDR3 DNA reads as TGCGCCAGCTGTCGGCGGGGCCAAGAGACCCAGTACTTC.

The chain uses TRBV6-5 and TRBJ2-1, with TRBD2 matching over 10 bases. The CDR3 loop spans 15 amino acids. CDR1 and CDR2 from the germline V gene are MNHEY and SVGAGI. Unmatched junction bases numbered 6, after V lost 6 bases and J lost 4 bases. The CDR3: CASSAGLAEYNEQFF. The DNA of the CDR3 is TGTGCCAGCAGCGCCGGACTAGCGGAGTACAATGAGCAGTTCTTC.

The V gene is TRBV2, the J gene TRBJ2-2, with 9 bases lining up with TRBD1. CDR3 length equals 15 residues. V was clipped by 3 bases and J by 5 bases; unmatched bases: 4. Germline V lookup: CDR1 SNHLY, CDR2 FYNNEI. CDR3 in amino acids: CASSDGTGWTGELFF. CDR3 DNA: TGTGCCAGCAGTGATGGGACAGGGTGGACCGGGGAGCTGTTTTTT.

J is TRBJ1-6 and V is TRBV10-3; D uncertain. There are 15 residues in the CDR3. Germline CDR1 and CDR2: ENHRY and SYGVKD. The germline V and J ends were trimmed by 6 bases and 5 bases, with 14 bases remaining between them. The DNA for the CDR3 is TGTGCCATCAGCCAGACAAGGCCTAATAATTCACCCCTCCACTTT. Protein product: CAISQTRPNNSPLHF.

This clone occurred once. This sequence joins TRBV18 and TRBJ2-3, with 11 bases identical to TRBD2. V lost 8 bases and J lost 3; bases outside the gene matches: 4. CDR3 length: 14 amino acids. The germline V gene encodes CDR1 KGHSH and CDR2 LQKENI. CDR3 sequence (DNA): TGTGCCAGCGGTACTAGCGGGGGAACAGATACGCAGTATTTT. Translation: CASGTSGGTDTQYF.

The V gene is TRBV15, the J gene TRBJ1-5, with D perhaps TRBD1 (5 bases). V was clipped by 0 bases and J by 0 bases, with 9 bases between them. The CDR3 runs 16 residues. In germline, CDR1 is LNHNV, CDR2 YYDKDF (reference sequence). The CDR3 nucleotides are TGTGCCACCAGCAGAGAAACAGGCCATAGCAATCAGCCCCAGCATTTT. It specifies CATSRETGHSNQPQHF. Full variable domain (remainder filled in from reference TRBV15 and TRBJ1-5): DAMVIQNPRYQVTQFGKPVTLSCSQTLNHNVMYWYQQKSSQAPKLLFHYYDKDFNNEADTPDNFQSRRPNTSFCFLDIRSPGLGDTAMYLCATSRETGHSNQPQHFGDGTRLSIL.

The J gene is TRBJ1-1, the V gene TRBV6-2 or TRBV6-3, with a weak D call TRBD1 (5 bases). The CDR3 covers 15 residues. Germline V gives CDR1 MNHEY, CDR2 SVGEGT. Trimming stripped 6 bases from V and 0 bases from J, with 14 bases between. CDR3 bases: TGTGCCAGCAGCCCCTTGGACATTATGAACACTGAAGCTTTCTTT. This gives the protein CASSPLDIMNTEAFF.

This chain joins TRBV4-1 and TRBJ2-2; D uncertain. This CDR3 has 14 residues. Trimming took 1 base from V and 8 from J, leaving 11 bases between them. The germline gives CDR1 MGHRA, CDR2 YSYEKL. In DNA form, the CDR3 reads TGCGCCAGCAGCCAAGTGGCCCGGAGAGGGGAGCTGTTTTTT. Protein: CASSQVARRGELFF.

J is TRBJ1-2 and V is TRBV11-2; TRBD1 is a possible D gene (5 bases). This CDR3 spans 16 amino acids. CDR1 and CDR2 (germline): SGHAT, FQNNGV. Trimming took off 5 bases at V and 0 bases at J, with 16 bases between the two ends. The CDR3 nucleotides are TGTGCCAGCAGCCTGGGAGGGACCCTGGCTAACTATGGCTACACCTTC. This gives the protein CASSLGGTLANYGYTF.

The rearrangement links TRBV5-1 to TRBJ2-7; 9 bases are shared with TRBD2. The CDR3 runs 16 residues. From germline, CDR1 is SGHRS and CDR2 YFSETQ. The trim removed 0 bases at V and 5 bases at J, leaving 9 bases unmatched. CDR3 loop: CASSLGRRGGQDEQYF. CDR3 DNA: TGCGCCAGCAGCTTGGGTCGGCGGGGGGGCCAGGACGAGCAGTACTTC.

CDR3 nucleotide sequence: TGCGCCAGCAGCTTGGGCGGGAGAAATCAGAACACCATATATTTT. Protein: CASSLGGRNQNTIYF. The chain is built from TRBV5-1 and TRBJ1-3; D remains unclear. The CDR3 covers 15 residues. In germline, CDR1 is SGHRS, CDR2 YFSETQ. Trimming removed 0 bases from V and 7 bases from J, with 14 bases in between.

This clone was counted only a few times. The chain combines TRBV19 with TRBJ1-3; D is uncertain. The CDR3 runs 14 residues. V lost 7 bases and J lost 0, with 10 bases in between. Germline CDR1 and CDR2: LNHDA and SQIVND (reference sequence). CDR3 nucleotide sequence: TGTGCCAGTATCCTTCGGGGCTCTGGAAACACCATATATTTT. Amino acids: CASILRGSGNTIYF.